This TCR beta chain emerged from a study of control samples from healthy donors and cancer patients. Sequenced by immunoSEQ multiplex PCR; TCRdb stores in-frame clones only, minus some. The sample consists of under 95,000 clones, roughly 84% of them appearing once. The germline V gene has CDR1 SGHRS and CDR2 YFSETQ. The CDR3 extends over 16 amino acids. The trim removed 0 bases at V and 3 bases at J, leaving 0 bases unmatched. The sample taken for sequencing was blood. The TCR comes from a man aged 45 to 65 in good health. The chain uses TRBV5-1 and TRBJ2-3; 14 nucleotides agree with TRBD2. The CDR3 nucleotides read TGCGCCAGCAGCTTGGGACTAGCGGGGGGGACAGATACGCAGTATTTT. Translated, it gives CASSLGLAGGTDTQYF. Together with reference TRBV5-1 and TRBJ2-3, the CDR3 gives the full variable domain: KAGVTQTPRYLIKTRGQQVTLSCSPISGHRSVSWYQQTPGQGLQFLFEYFSETQRNKGNFPGRFSGRQFSNSRSEMNVSTLELGDSALYLCASSLGLAGGTDTQYFGPGTRLTVL.